This T cell receptor beta chain is from a study of shared clonotypes between healthy human individuals. Study background: Used for every donor were three CD4 naive, three CD4 memory, two CD8 naive and one CD8 memory plate.

Here immunoSEQ multiplex PCR was the method, and the copy in TCRdb shows in-frame clones only, minus some. The table shows approximately 600,000 clones, with roughly 96% occurring only once. Points from the study as a whole: Rarefaction analysis demonstrated incomplete sorted-subset sequencing notwithstanding large depth.

The naive CD8 fraction comprised CD45RO-negative cells positively selected for CCR7 and excluded terminally differentiated effector memory CD45RA+ cells. CDR1 is MNHEY and CDR2 is SVGAGI in the germline V gene. This CDR3 spans 11 amino acids. Note on this clone: Its target is not known.

The sample was naive CD8+ T cells sorted from blood. This sequence was found in a woman aged 25-40 years in good health. The J gene is TRBJ2-5, the V gene TRBV6-5; D remains ambiguous. The tail of the sequence fits TRBJ2-7 better, so the J call may be wrong. In DNA form, the CDR3 reads TGTGCCAGCAGTCTCGGCGGCGAGCAGTACTTC. It translates to CASSLGGEQYF.